This passage covers 7 T cell receptor beta chains from one sample sequenced in a study of shared clonotypes between healthy human individuals. The method was immunoSEQ multiplex PCR; TCRdb's version includes in-frame clones alone and lacks a portion of them. Altogether about 1.1 million clones are present, approximately 80% being singletons, with the ten largest covering more than 0.45%. The specimen sequenced was memory CD4+ T cells from PBMCs. Subset given: CD45RA-negative fraction. Receptors were obtained from a man younger than 35 in good health. Some clones in this sample may be carry-over from other donors' samples.

Concerning this clone itself: This same CDR3 is encoded by further DNA sequences in the sample. The V gene is TRBV5-1, the J gene TRBJ2-7; unclear D gene. Germline assignment: CDR1 SGHRS and CDR2 YFSETQ. This CDR3 has 11 amino acids. V shed 0 bases and J shed 6 bases, with 4 bases lying between them. This chain's CDR3 is CASSLGFEQYF. CDR3 nucleotide sequence: TGCGCCAGCAGCTTGGGGTTCGAGCAGTACTTC.

The CDR3: CASSYSFLGNYEQYF. The CDR3 nucleotides are TGTGCCAGCAGTTACAGTTTCCTCGGCAACTACGAGCAGTACTTC. This rearrangement joins TRBV6-6 to TRBJ2-7; D is unresolved. The CDR3 sequence is 15 residues long. From germline, CDR1 is MNHNY and CDR2 SVGAGI (reference sequence). V dropped 2 bases and J dropped 3 bases, with 14 bases sitting between them.

The gene calls are TRBV18 and TRBJ1-5; D is undetermined. In germline, CDR1 is KGHSH, CDR2 LQKENI. The CDR3 totals 14 residues. V dropped 2 bases and J dropped 0 bases, with 5 bases sitting between them. The DNA for the CDR3 is TGTGCCAGCTCACCAGGGTTTAGCAATCAGCCCCAGCATTTT. Translation: CASSPGFSNQPQHF. The complete variable domain, with remaining parts taken from reference TRBV18 and TRBJ1-5, reads NAGVMQNPRHLVRRRGQEARLRCSPMKGHSHVYWYRQLPEEGLKFMVYLQKENIIDESGMPKERFSAEFPKEGPSILRIQQVVRGDSAAYFCASSPGFSNQPQHFGDGTRLSIL.

The table lists this clone with a count of one. This chain links TRBV7-9 with TRBJ1-1; D is undetermined. V was cut by 5 bases and J by 0 bases, with 10 bases left in between. CDR1 and CDR2 from the germline V gene are SEHNR and FQNEAQ (reference sequence). This CDR3 comprises 14 residues. CDR3 amino acids: CASSGYSMNTEAFF. The CDR3 coding sequence is TGTGCCAGCAGCGGATACAGTATGAACACTGAAGCTTTCTTT.

Many counts were recorded for this clone. The same CDR3 can be traced to other DNA sequences in this sample. The V call is TRBV5-4, the J call TRBJ2-3; TRBD2 matches 10 bases. The CDR3 spans 16 residues. Germline V gives CDR1 SGHNT, CDR2 YYREEE (reference sequence). V lost 0 bases to trimming and J lost 0 bases; unmatched junction nucleotides: 1. This CDR3 is CASSLGLAGSTDTQYF. The CDR3 region has the DNA TGTGCCAGCAGCTTGGGACTAGCGGGCAGCACAGATACGCAGTATTTT.

The CDR3 region has the DNA TGTGCCAGCAGCTCGCAAACAGGGTCGAAGGAGCAGTACTTC. This translates into CASSSQTGSKEQYF. The chain uses TRBV7-9 and TRBJ2-7; possible D gene TRBD1, 6 bases. The germline V and J ends were trimmed by 4 bases and 7 bases, with 17 bases remaining between them. The CDR3 is made up of 14 amino acids. CDR1 is SEHNR, CDR2 FQNEAQ, per germline (reference sequence). The whole variable domain, remainder taken from reference TRBV7-9 and TRBJ2-7, is DTGVSQNPRHKITKRGQNVTFRCDPISEHNRLYWYRQTLGQGPEFLTYFQNEAQLEKSRLLSDRFSAERPKGSFSTLEIQRTEQGDSAMYLCASSSQTGSKEQYFGPGTRLTVT.

The chain's CDR3 is CASSLGGFGSPLHF. The DNA for the CDR3 is TGTGCCAGCAGTTTAGGAGGGTTCGGTTCACCCCTCCACTTT. The chain joins TRBV28 to TRBJ1-6; no clear D gene. Trimming pared 2 bases from V and 9 bases from J, leaving 11 bases between. The CDR3 extends over 14 amino acids. CDR1 MDHEN and CDR2 SYDVKM come from the germline V gene. The full variable domain, in which reference TRBV28 and TRBJ1-6 provide the parts outside the CDR3, is DVKVTQSSRYLVKRTGEKVFLECVQDMDHENMFWYRQDPGLGLRLIYFSYDVKMKEKGDIPEGYSVSREKKERFSLILESASTNQTSMYLCASSLGGFGSPLHFGNGTRLTVT.